The TCR beta chain under discussion was sequenced for a study of chemoradiotherapy in HPV16-positive cancers. Germline V gene sequence: CDR1 GTSNPN, CDR2 SVGIG (reference sequence). V lost 0 bases and J 2 bases, leaving 7 bases between the germline ends. This CDR3 region has 13 residues. Repertoires were generated with immunoSEQ multiplex PCR, while TCRdb's copy carries only in-frame clones and drops some. Of around 15,000 clones in the sample, 65% to 80% were seen once. The receptor's source is a human donor with HPV-associated anogenital cancer. The specimen was obtained from a patient who underwent chemoradiotherapy. The genes are TRBV30 and TRBJ1-1; D gene unclear. CDR3 sequence: CAWSVAVNTEAFF. The CDR3 region has the DNA TGTGCCTGGAGTGTAGCGGTAAACACTGAAGCTTTCTTT.